This T cell receptor (beta chain) was observed in a study of OX40 agonist ivuxolimab in advanced cancers. Study summary: A diagnosis of hepatocellular carcinoma, melanoma, renal cell or head and neck cancer was present in dose-escalation patients.

Details on this clone: Its antigen is not identified.

Clones were sequenced by immunoSEQ multiplex PCR, and TCRdb holds only the in-frame ones, with some missing. The sample lists 150,000 to 180,000 clones; 94% were seen once. V lost 1 base, J lost 7 bases, and 13 bases lay in between. This CDR3 is 14 amino acids long. Germline V gene data show CDR1 as SGHTA and CDR2 as FQGNSA. Study findings and constraints: The study did not work out the antigen specificity of the expanded peripheral T cells. Relative to CD4+ cells, CD8+ T cells on average had more expanded clones. In the 0.1 to 3.0 mg/kg range, CD4+ and CD8+ blood T cells had expanded clonally by week 6.

The sample consisted of CD4+ or CD8+ T cells sorted from blood, taken in a trial of the OX40 agonist ivuxolimab. The TCR was taken from an adult with an advanced solid tumor such as melanoma, head and neck, liver or kidney cancer. The rearrangement joins TRBV7-2 to TRBJ1-2; no clear D. The CDR3 nucleotides read TGTGCCAGCAGCTTAGGAGGGTGGCAGGCTGGCTACACCTTC. It translates to CASSLGGWQAGYTF.